Each of the 6 T cell receptor beta chains below was sequenced from the same sample in a study of CD8 T cells in Susac syndrome. RNA, at about 0.45 to 1 ug, was reverse transcribed with random hexamers. Each CDR3 protein is one row after TCRdb ran MiXCR on the immunoSEQ multiplex PCR reads. This sample has 77,000 or so distinct CDR3 sequences, with about 92% found just once. The sample was CD4+ T cells from PBMCs. All receptors derive from a human donor with Susac syndrome.

The chain uses TRBV19 and TRBJ1-2; TRBD1 aligns across 9 bases. V lost 6 bases, J lost 2 bases, and 16 bases stayed unmatched. Germline V lookup: CDR1 LNHDA, CDR2 SQIVND (reference sequence). This CDR3 is 18 amino acids long. The DNA of the CDR3 is TGTGCCAGTAGAACACCCCCGGGACAGGGTCGTCTCAACTATGGCTACACCTTC. This translates into CASRTPPGQGRLNYGYTF.

This clonotype has only one observation. The chain couples TRBV11-2 to TRBJ2-2, with 8 bases fitting TRBD1. The V segment lost 5 bases and the J segment 4 bases; nucleotides outside the gene matches: 6. The CDR3 runs to 15 residues. The germline gives CDR1 SGHAT, CDR2 FQNNGV. The CDR3: CASSDRGLITGELFF. In DNA, the CDR3 is TGTGCCAGCAGCGACAGGGGATTGATCACCGGGGAGCTGTTTTTT.

This clonotype was seen only a few times. The CDR3 bases are TGTGCCAGCAGCTGGGGACAGGGCACCACCGGGGAGCTGTTTTTT. Protein sequence: CASSWGQGTTGELFF. This sequence joins TRBV7-2 and TRBJ2-2; 9 nucleotides align to TRBD1. The CDR3 runs 15 residues. J was trimmed by 4 bases and V by 4 bases; bases with no gene match: 4. Germline V CDR1 and CDR2: SGHTA, FQGNSA.

This clonotype was counted a few times. The chain uses TRBV6-5 and TRBJ1-5; 11 nucleotides match TRBD1. In germline, CDR1 is MNHEY, CDR2 SVGAGI. The CDR3 is made up of 14 amino acids. V was clipped by 3 bases and J by 9 bases; unmatched bases: 4. The CDR3 spells CASSYGQGARPQHF. CDR3 bases: TGTGCCAGCAGTTATGGACAGGGGGCCCGGCCCCAGCATTTT.

This sequence joins TRBV28 and TRBJ1-1, with D possibly TRBD1 on 6 matching bases. Trimming left V 6 bases short and J 4 bases short, with 9 bases between. The V gene's germline CDR1 is MDHEN and CDR2 SYDVKM. The CDR3 spans 12 residues. The DNA for the CDR3 is TGTGCCAGCAGGACGGGGGCCACTGAAGCTTTCTTT. Translated: CASRTGATEAFF.

This clonotype was found once. The gene calls are TRBV7-3 and TRBJ2-3; perhaps TRBD2 as D (6 bases). The CDR3 extends over 16 amino acids. Trimming removed 1 base from V and 9 bases from J, with 20 bases in between. Germline V gene sequence: CDR1 SGHTA, CDR2 FQGTGA. The CDR3 nucleotides are TGTGCCAGCAGCTTAAATAGGGGAGGAGGAAGTCGGACGCAGTATTTT. Translated, it gives CASSLNRGGGSRTQYF.